This T cell receptor (beta chain) was recovered during a study of cytomegalovirus exposure and HLA in healthy donors. This clone has a count of ten or more. 13 Jbeta primers and 60 Vbeta primers were used for the PCR. Clones were read by immunoSEQ multiplex PCR, and TCRdb kept only the in-frame ones, dropping some. The table has 120,000 or so clones, roughly 10% seen once. This CDR3 has 14 amino acids. V lost 4 bases, J lost 8 bases, and 11 bases stayed unmatched. The germline V gene has CDR1 SQVTM and CDR2 ANQGSEA. Sequenced sample: PBMCs. The source of this sequence is a woman aged 18-29 years in good health and CMV-seropositive. The chain has TRBV29-1 and TRBJ2-1; TRBD2 agrees at 7 bases. CDR3 in DNA: TGCAGCGTTGTGAGAATTTGGGGGAGGGATGAGCAGTTCTTC. Amino acids: CSVVRIWGRDEQFF.